The 20 T cell receptor beta chains in this list originate from one sample, sequenced in a study of PD-L1 blockade in urothelial cancer. The protocol was immunoSEQ multiplex PCR, while the TCRdb copy is restricted to in-frame clones and leaves out a portion. The table has 35,000 or so clones, over 70% seen once. Sequencing was performed on PBMCs, taken around atezolizumab (anti-PD-L1) treatment. These receptors originate from a man between 60 and 75 years old with urothelial cancer.

The chain carries TRBV11-2 and TRBJ1-2; tentatively, D is TRBD1 (6 bases). Trimming removed 1 base from V and 4 bases from J, with 16 bases in between. The germline V gene encodes CDR1 SGHAT and CDR2 FQNNGV. The CDR3 is 16 amino acids. For the CDR3, the DNA is TGTGCCAGCAGCTTAGCACAAGGGGGTAACGGCTATGGCTACACCTTC. Translation gives CASSLAQGGNGYGYTF.

The chain is built from TRBV14 and TRBJ2-1; 10 positions match TRBD1. V dropped 3 bases and J dropped 10; count of bases not matched to a gene: 9. Germline CDR1 is SGHDN and CDR2 is FVKESK. The length of the CDR3 is 15 residues. CDR3 sequence (DNA): TGTGCCAGCAGCCACTCCGGGACAGGGGCCAGGGAGCAGTTCTTC. It translates to CASSHSGTGAREQFF.

This chain uses TRBV15 with TRBJ1-6, with unresolved D. V gave up 0 bases and J gave up 6 bases, with 18 bases separating them. The CDR3 length is 18 residues. Germline values: CDR1 LNHNV, CDR2 YYDKDF (reference sequence). CDR3 in DNA: TGTGCCACCAGCAGAGACCAGGCACACGAAACATCTAATTCACCCCTCCACTTT. This translates into CATSRDQAHETSNSPLHF.

The chain uses TRBV19 and TRBJ2-3; no clear D gene. CDR1 LNHDA and CDR2 SQIVND come from the germline V gene (reference sequence). Trimming removed 4 bases at V and 7 bases at J, with 15 bases between. The CDR3 contains 14 residues. Here the CDR3 reads CASSTLSQVNTQYF. DNA of the CDR3: TGTGCCAGTAGTACCCTGAGCCAAGTAAATACGCAGTATTTT.

The genes are TRBV14 and TRBJ2-1, with 8 bases identical to TRBD2. The J segment lost 9 bases and the V segment lost 4 bases, leaving 14 bases of the junction unmatched. CDR1 and CDR2 (germline): SGHDN, FVKESK. This CDR3 is 16 amino acids long. DNA for the CDR3: TGTGCCAGCAGCCTTCTCCTAGCGGGTTTAAGGAGTGAGCAGTTCTTC. Amino acids: CASSLLLAGLRSEQFF. The complete variable domain, with remaining parts taken from reference TRBV14 and TRBJ2-1, reads EAGVTQFPSHSVIEKGQTVTLRCDPISGHDNLYWYRRVMGKEIKFLLHFVKESKQDESGMPNNRFLAERTGGTYSTLKVQPAELEDSGVYFCASSLLLAGLRSEQFFGPGTRLTVL.

With respect to this clone: Compared with germline, one end of the junction differs, possibly owing to a read error. CDR3 loop: CASSSTTGPRSF. The CDR3 region has the DNA TGTGCCAGCAGTTCGACGACAGGGCCGCGGTCCTTC. The chain links TRBV27 to TRBJ2-7; 7 positions agree with TRBD1. Germline loops: CDR1 MNHEY, CDR2 SMNVEV (reference sequence). This CDR3 spans 12 amino acids.

The chain joins TRBV6-6 to TRBJ1-4; 7 positions match TRBD1. The CDR3 spans 13 residues. Germline V CDR1 and CDR2: MNHNY, SVGAGI (reference sequence). Trimming at V came to 10 bases and at J to 5 bases, leaving 7 bases not matched to a gene. The CDR3 nucleotides are TGTGCCACCTCCCGGGACAGCAATGAAAAACTGTTTTTT. This encodes CATSRDSNEKLFF.

This clone was detected ten times or more. The chain uses TRBV7-2 and TRBJ1-3, with D tentatively TRBD1 (6 bases). The CDR3 is 15 residues long. Trimming pared 7 bases from V and 2 bases from J, leaving 15 bases between. Germline V gene sequence: CDR1 SGHTA, CDR2 FQGNSA. For the CDR3, the DNA is TGTGCCAGCACCCAGTCAGGGGTAGCTGGAAACACCATATATTTT. Its translation: CASTQSGVAGNTIYF.

V and J are TRBV7-2 and TRBJ2-5, with 8 bases fitting TRBD2. The germline V gene has CDR1 SGHTA and CDR2 FQGNSA. Trimming removed 7 bases from V and 4 bases from J; junction bases left unmatched: 14. The CDR3 is made up of 16 amino acids. Here the CDR3 reads CASTPGGAGDGETQYF. CDR3 in DNA: TGTGCCAGCACCCCCGGGGGAGCGGGGGACGGAGAGACCCAGTACTTC.

The rearrangement links TRBV19 to TRBJ2-7; TRBD2 aligns across 7 bases. Germline V CDR1 and CDR2: LNHDA, SQIVND (reference sequence). The CDR3 contains 13 residues. Trimming removed 3 bases from V and 3 bases from J; junction bases left unmatched: 2. CDR3 in amino acids: CASSIREGYEQYF. The CDR3 region has the DNA TGTGCCAGTAGTATCAGGGAGGGCTACGAGCAGTACTTC.

The chain uses TRBV11-2 and TRBJ1-2; TRBD1 might be the D (5 bases). The CDR3 is 13 amino acids. V dropped 0 bases and J dropped 7 bases, with 9 bases sitting between them. CDR1 is SGHAT, CDR2 FQNNGV, per germline. The CDR3 region is CASSLELGAGYTF. CDR3 DNA sequence: TGTGCCAGCAGCTTAGAGTTAGGGGCTGGCTACACCTTC.

J is TRBJ2-5 and V is TRBV5-4; weak D call: TRBD1 (5 bases). The CDR3 is 15 amino acids. V dropped 0 bases and J dropped 2 bases, with 11 bases sitting between them. Germline V gene sequence: CDR1 SGHNT, CDR2 YYREEE (reference sequence). CDR3 in amino acids: CASSLAVGAQETQYF. The CDR3 coding sequence is TGTGCCAGCAGCTTGGCCGTTGGGGCACAAGAGACCCAGTACTTC. The full variable domain, its missing parts supplied by reference TRBV5-4 and TRBJ2-5, is ETGVTQSPTHLIKTRGQQVTLRCSSQSGHNTVSWYQQALGQGPQFIFQYYREEENGRGNFPPRFSGLQFPNYSSELNVNALELDDSALYLCASSLAVGAQETQYFGPGTRLLVL.

The genes are TRBV5-4 and TRBJ2-1; TRBD2 is a possible D gene (5 bases). The CDR3 is 13 residues long. Germline CDR1 reads SGHNT; CDR2 reads YYREEE (reference sequence). Trimming took off 2 bases at V and 9 bases at J, with 12 bases between the two ends. Written as DNA, the CDR3 is TGTGCCAGCAGCTTCATGAGGGATACTGAGCAGTTCTTC. It codes for CASSFMRDTEQFF.

This rearrangement joins TRBV27 to TRBJ2-1; the D gene is possibly TRBD2 (5 bases). The CDR3 is 13 residues long. From germline, CDR1 is MNHEY and CDR2 SMNVEV (reference sequence). Trimming stripped 8 bases from V and 0 bases from J, with 8 bases between. CDR3 coding DNA: TGTGCCAGCGCTAGCCGCTCCTACAATGAGCAGTTCTTC. This codes for CASASRSYNEQFF.

The chain couples TRBV19 to TRBJ1-4; D gene uncertain. In germline, CDR1 is LNHDA, CDR2 SQIVND (reference sequence). This CDR3 has 12 residues. Deletions cut 5 bases from V and 4 bases from J, with 5 bases between. CDR3 region: CASSSLNEKLFF. The CDR3 DNA is TGTGCCAGTAGTTCTCTTAATGAAAAACTGTTTTTT. The entire variable domain, with the rest obtained from reference TRBV19 and TRBJ1-4, is as follows: DGGITQSPKYLFRKEGQNVTLSCEQNLNHDAMYWYRQDPGQGLRLIYYSQIVNDFQKGDIAEGYSVSREKKESFPLTVTSAQKNPTAFYLCASSSLNEKLFFGSGTQLSVL.

This clone appeared a single time. The V call is TRBV5-5, the J call TRBJ1-2, with a weak D call TRBD1 (6 bases). The CDR3 totals 17 residues. V was pared by 4 bases and J by 4 bases, with 23 bases between. Germline V lookup: CDR1 SGHKS, CDR2 YYEKEE (reference sequence). The CDR3 sequence is CASSLTPPGRGTYGYTF. Here the CDR3 DNA reads TGTGCCAGCAGCCTCACCCCCCCGGGCAGGGGCACCTATGGCTACACCTTC.

This chain joins TRBV18 and TRBJ1-5; no firm D call. With 3 bases removed from V and 7 bases from J, the gap between germline ends came to 13 bases. Germline V gene lookup returns CDR1 KGHSH and CDR2 LQKENI. The CDR3 contains 14 residues. The DNA of the CDR3 is TGTGCCAGCTCACCTGAAGCGGGCCAGCAGCCCCAGCATTTT. Residues: CASSPEAGQQPQHF.

The V gene is TRBV28, the J gene TRBJ2-7; 7 nucleotides line up with TRBD2. CDR3 length: 13 amino acids. Germline V gives CDR1 MDHEN, CDR2 SYDVKM. Trimming cost V 8 bases and J 2 bases; bases outside gene matches: 6. CDR3 nucleotide sequence: TGTGCCAGCCTTCGACGGGGGGCCTACGAGCAGTACTTC. Its translation: CASLRRGAYEQYF. Combining the CDR3 with reference TRBV28 and TRBJ2-7 gives the whole variable domain DVKVTQSSRYLVKRTGEKVFLECVQDMDHENMFWYRQDPGLGLRLIYFSYDVKMKEKGDIPEGYSVSREKKERFSLILESASTNQTSMYLCASLRRGAYEQYFGPGTRLTVT.

This clone was observed once. The rearrangement uses TRBV19 and TRBJ1-5, with 9 bases lining up with TRBD1. V gave up 10 bases and J gave up 2 bases; unmatched junction bases: 6. This CDR3 is 14 amino acids long. Germline-derived CDR1 and CDR2 are LNHDA and SQIVND (reference sequence). The CDR3 nucleotides read TGTGCCAACTGGACAGGGGCAGGCAATCAGCCCCAGCATTTT. Residues: CANWTGAGNQPQHF.

The V gene is TRBV6-6, the J gene TRBJ2-7; 8 bases fit TRBD2. V lost 4 bases to trimming and J lost 3 bases; unmatched junction nucleotides: 5. CDR1 and CDR2 (germline): MNHNY, SVGAGI (reference sequence). There are 14 residues in the CDR3. The CDR3 DNA reads TGTGCCAGCAGTTTAGCGGGGCTACTCTACGAGCAGTACTTC. Its translation is CASSLAGLLYEQYF.